This T cell receptor (beta chain) was sequenced during a study of blood T cell repertoires in COVID-19. This CDR3 region has 13 residues. Per germline, CDR1 SGHTA and CDR2 FQGTGA. Trimming removed 5 bases from V and 6 bases from J; junction bases left unmatched: 7. The assay was immunoSEQ multiplex PCR, and TCRdb's table has in-frame clones only and misses some. Among 150,000 to 200,000 clones listed, more than 65% were seen once. Participant age was roughly 18 to 100 years, and participants resided in around 24 US areas. This sequence was found in a man aged 45-65 years who had recovered from COVID-19. The chain is built from TRBV7-3 and TRBJ2-7; 7 positions match TRBD1. Sample: PBMCs or T cells enriched from blood (not recorded which). The CDR3, as DNA: TGTGCCAGCAGCATTACAGGGGTGGGCGAGCAGTACTTC. Translation: CASSITGVGEQYF.